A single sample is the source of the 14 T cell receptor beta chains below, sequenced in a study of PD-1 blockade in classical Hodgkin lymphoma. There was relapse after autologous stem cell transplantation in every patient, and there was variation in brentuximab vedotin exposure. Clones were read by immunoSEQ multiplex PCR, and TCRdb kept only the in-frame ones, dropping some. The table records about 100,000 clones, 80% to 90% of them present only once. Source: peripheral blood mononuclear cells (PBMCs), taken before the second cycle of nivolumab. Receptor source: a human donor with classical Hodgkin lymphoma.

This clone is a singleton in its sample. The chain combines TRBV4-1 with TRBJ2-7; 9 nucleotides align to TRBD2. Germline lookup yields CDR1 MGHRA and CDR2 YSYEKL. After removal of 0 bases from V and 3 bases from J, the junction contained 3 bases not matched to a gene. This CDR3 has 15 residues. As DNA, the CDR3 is TGCGCCAGCAGCCAAGAGAGCGGGAGGTTCTACGAGCAGTACTTC. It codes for CASSQESGRFYEQYF.

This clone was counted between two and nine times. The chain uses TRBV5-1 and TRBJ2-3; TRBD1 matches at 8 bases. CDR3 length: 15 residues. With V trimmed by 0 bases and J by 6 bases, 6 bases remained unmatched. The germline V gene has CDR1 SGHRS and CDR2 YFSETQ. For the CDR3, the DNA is TGCGCCAGCAGCTTGGGGACAGGGACCAGGGATACGCAGTATTTT. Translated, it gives CASSLGTGTRDTQYF.

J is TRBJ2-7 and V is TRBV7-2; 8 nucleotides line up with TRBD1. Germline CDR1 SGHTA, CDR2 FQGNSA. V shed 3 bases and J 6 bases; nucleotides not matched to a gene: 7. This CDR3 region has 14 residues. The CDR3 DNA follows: TGTGCCAGCAGCTTTAGGACAGGGAATGGCGAGCAGTACTTC. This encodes CASSFRTGNGEQYF.

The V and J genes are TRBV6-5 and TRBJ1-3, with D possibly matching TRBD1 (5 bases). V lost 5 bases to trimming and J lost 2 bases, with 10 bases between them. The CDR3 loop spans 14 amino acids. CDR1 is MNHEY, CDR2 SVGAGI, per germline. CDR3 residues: CASSELGAGNTIYF. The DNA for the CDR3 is TGTGCCAGCAGTGAATTGGGGGCTGGAAACACCATATATTTT.

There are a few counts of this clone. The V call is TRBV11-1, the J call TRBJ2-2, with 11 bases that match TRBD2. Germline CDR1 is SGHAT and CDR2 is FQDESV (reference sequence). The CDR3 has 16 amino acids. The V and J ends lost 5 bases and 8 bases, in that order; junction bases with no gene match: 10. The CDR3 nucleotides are TGTGCCAGCAGCCCCCACGGACTAGCGGGTAGGGGGGAGCTGTTTTTT. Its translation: CASSPHGLAGRGELFF. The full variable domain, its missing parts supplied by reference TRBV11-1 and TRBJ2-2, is EAEVAQSPRYKITEKSQAVAFWCDPISGHATLYWYRQILGQGPELLVQFQDESVVDDSQLPKDRFSAERLKGVDSTLKIQPAELGDSAMYLCASSPHGLAGRGELFFGEGSRLTVL.

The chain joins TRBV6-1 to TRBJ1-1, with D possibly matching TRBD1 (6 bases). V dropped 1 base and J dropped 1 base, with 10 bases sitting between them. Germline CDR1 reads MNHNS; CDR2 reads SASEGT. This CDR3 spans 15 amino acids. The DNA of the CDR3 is TGTGCCAGCAGTGAAGACAGGGCGCGGAACACTGAAGCTTTCTTT. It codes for CASSEDRARNTEAFF.

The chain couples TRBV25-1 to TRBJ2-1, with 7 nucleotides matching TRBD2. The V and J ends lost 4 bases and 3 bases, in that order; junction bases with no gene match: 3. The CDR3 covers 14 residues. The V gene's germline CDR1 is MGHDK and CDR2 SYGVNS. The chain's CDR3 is CASSGREVYNEQFF. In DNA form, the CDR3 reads TGTGCCAGCAGTGGCCGGGAGGTCTACAATGAGCAGTTCTTC.

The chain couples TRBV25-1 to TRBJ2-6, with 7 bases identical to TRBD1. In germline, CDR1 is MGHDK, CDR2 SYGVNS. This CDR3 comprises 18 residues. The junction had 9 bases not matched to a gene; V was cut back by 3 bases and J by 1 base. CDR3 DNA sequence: TGTGCCAGCAGTGACGACAGGGCGAGGGTGTCTGGGGCCAACGTCCTGACTTTC. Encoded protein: CASSDDRARVSGANVLTF.

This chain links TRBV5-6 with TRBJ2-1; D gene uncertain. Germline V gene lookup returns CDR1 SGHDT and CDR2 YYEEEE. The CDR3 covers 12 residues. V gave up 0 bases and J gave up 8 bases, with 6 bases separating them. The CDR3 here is CASSLGSDEQFF. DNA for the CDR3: TGTGCCAGCAGCTTGGGTTCAGATGAGCAGTTCTTC.

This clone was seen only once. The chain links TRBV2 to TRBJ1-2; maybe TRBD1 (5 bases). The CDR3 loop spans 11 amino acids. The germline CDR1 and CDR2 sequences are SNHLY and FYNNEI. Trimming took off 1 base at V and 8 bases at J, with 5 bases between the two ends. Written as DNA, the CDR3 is TGTGCCAGCAGTGAAGGGGGCGGCTACACCTTC. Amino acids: CASSEGGGYTF.

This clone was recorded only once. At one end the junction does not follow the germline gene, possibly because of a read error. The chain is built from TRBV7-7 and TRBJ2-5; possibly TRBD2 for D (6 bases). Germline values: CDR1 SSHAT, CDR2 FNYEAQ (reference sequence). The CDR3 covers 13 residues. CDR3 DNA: TGTGCTAGCAGCTTAGCGGAGGGCAGGGAAGAGTACTTC. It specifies CASSLAEGREEYF.

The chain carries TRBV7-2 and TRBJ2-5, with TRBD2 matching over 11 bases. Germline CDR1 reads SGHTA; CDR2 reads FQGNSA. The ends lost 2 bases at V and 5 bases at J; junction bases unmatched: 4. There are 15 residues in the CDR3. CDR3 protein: CASSLPSGRLETQYF. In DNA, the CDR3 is TGTGCCAGCAGCTTACCTAGCGGGAGGCTGGAGACCCAGTACTTC.

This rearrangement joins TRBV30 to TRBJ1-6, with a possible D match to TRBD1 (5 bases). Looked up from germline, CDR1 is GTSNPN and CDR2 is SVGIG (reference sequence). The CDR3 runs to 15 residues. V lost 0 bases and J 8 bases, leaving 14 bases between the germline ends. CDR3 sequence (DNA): TGTGCCTGGAGTGTCCGGGGGGGAATGGATTCACCCCTCCACTTT. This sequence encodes CAWSVRGGMDSPLHF.

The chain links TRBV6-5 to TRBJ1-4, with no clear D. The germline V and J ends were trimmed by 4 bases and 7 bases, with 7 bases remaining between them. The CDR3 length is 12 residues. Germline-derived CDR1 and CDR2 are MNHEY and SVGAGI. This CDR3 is CASSFLGEKLFF. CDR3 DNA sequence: TGTGCCAGCAGTTTTCTGGGTGAAAAACTGTTTTTT.